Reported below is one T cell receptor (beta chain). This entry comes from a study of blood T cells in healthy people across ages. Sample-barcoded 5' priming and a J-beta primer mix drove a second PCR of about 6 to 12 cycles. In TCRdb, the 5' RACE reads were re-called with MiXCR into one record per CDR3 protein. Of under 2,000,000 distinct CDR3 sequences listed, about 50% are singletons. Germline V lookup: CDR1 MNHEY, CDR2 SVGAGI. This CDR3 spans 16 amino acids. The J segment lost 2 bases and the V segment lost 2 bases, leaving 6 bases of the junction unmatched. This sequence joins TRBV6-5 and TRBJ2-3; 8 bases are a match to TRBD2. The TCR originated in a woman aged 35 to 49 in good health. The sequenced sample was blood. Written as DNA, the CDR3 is TGTGCCAGCAGTTACGTGGCGGGGGGATCCACAGATACGCAGTATTTT. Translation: CASSYVAGGSTDTQYF.